This T cell receptor (beta chain) was profiled in a study of radiation and T cells in renal cell carcinoma. Produced via immunoSEQ multiplex PCR; TCRdb's table is partial and in-frame only. The sample has around 140,000 clones; over 65% are singletons. CDR1 and CDR2 (germline): SGDLS, YYNGEE. With 3 bases clipped from V and 0 bases from J, the junction kept 5 bases outside the gene matches. The CDR3 is made up of 15 amino acids. Specified time point: baseline pretreatment blood. Treatment described: 15 Gy SBRT to primary tumor, nephrectomy 4 weeks later. After SBRT, blood was collected at 2 and 4 weeks, plus baseline.

The sequences come from blood, collected from a patient whose treatment included radiotherapy and nephrectomy. The TCR comes from a woman between 45 and 60 years old with renal cell carcinoma. The J gene is TRBJ2-7, the V gene TRBV9; 8 nucleotides match TRBD1. The CDR3 is CASSAGQGSSYEQYF. In nucleotides, the CDR3 is TGTGCCAGCAGCGCCGGACAGGGAAGCTCCTACGAGCAGTACTTC.